The T cell receptor beta chain under discussion was sequenced for a study of neurological immune-mediated disorders (dated by TCRdb to the late 2010s). Study-level background: The study compared peripheral blood TCR-beta repertoires of HTLV-I-associated myelopathy (HAM/TSP) patients, multiple sclerosis patients and healthy controls using UMI-based sequencing. The cohort included about 70 subjects: about 15 with HAM/TSP, about 34 with multiple sclerosis, and approximately 20 healthy controls. The roughly 110 TCR-beta libraries covered PBMC samples along with longitudinal samples, technical triplicates, and paired sorted CD4+ and CD8+ T-cell subsets. What the authors observed across the whole study: TCR clonal expansion was greatest in HAM/TSP patients and smallest in MS patients, who ranked below even healthy controls. Across subjects, expanded clones never shared an identical CDR3 amino acid sequence, which suggests that the TCR-beta repertoires in every group were private.

cDNA was synthesized by template-switch 5'RACE using a primer carrying a 10-nucleotide random unique molecular identifier by which each TCR transcript was tagged. Over 180 million TCR-beta sequences, covering 15-18 subjects, were produced in each sequencing run. The RNeasy kit was used for extraction of total RNA. The KAPA Real-time Library Amplification kit was used to amplify TCR-beta VDJ regions with primers for the TCR constant region and the 5'RACE anchor. Sample indexes and Illumina adaptors were added in a first PCR, after which library yield was increased in a second PCR. After Ampure bead purification, the TCR product of roughly 650 bp was size-selected on a 2% E-gel SizeSelection system. Before pooling, library quality was checked on a Bioanalyzer, concentration was measured with Qubit, and libraries were quantified with the Kapa Library Quantification kit. Libraries were sequenced paired-end 2 x 150 bp on an Illumina HiSeq 2500. To increase sequence diversity, about 23-30% phiX was spiked into each library pool. On the study's bioinformatics: The quality-filtered reads were processed with the UMI-based MiGEC pipeline, whose error correction step removed more than 80% of the raw TCR sequences. IMGT germline references were used for aligning VDJ genes, and each clonotype was defined as a unique CDR3 amino acid sequence together with its V-J genes. Clonal expansion, Shannon diversity and CDR3 relatedness (CalcPairwiseDistances, ClusterSamples) were evaluated with VDJtools, and phylogenetic trees were built with CLCbio workbench. Expanded clones were defined as having at least 8 unique UMIs, based on coefficient-of-variation modelling across technical triplicates. TCRdb took the public reads, trimmed them with fastp at Q25, ran MiXCR for clone calling and kept in-frame beta chains. For every CDR3 protein sequence, its rows merge into one entry that carries the most common genes and DNA. TCRdb's processing, not the authors', yielded these V and J calls. For this sample there are 3,000 to 4,000 distinct CDR3 sequences; roughly 33% appear just once. Clones ranked in the top ten supply roughly 43% of the sample.

For CDR1 and CDR2, the germline V gene (reference sequence) lists MNHEY and SMNVEV. There are 16 amino acids in the CDR3, from cysteine to phenylalanine inclusive. Kept here is only the CDR3 DNA, which spans 48 bases and is read in frame from base 1. Trimming takes 3 bases from V and 1 base from J, and the germline ends sit 14 bases apart. For the sorted-subset TCR libraries, the starting material was over 800,000 sorted CD4+ or CD8+ T cells. Peripheral blood was subjected to Ficoll-Hypaque density gradient centrifugation to isolate PBMCs, which were then cryopreserved in liquid nitrogen. Paired sorted CD4+ and CD8+ subsets came from healthy controls, HAM/TSP patients and MS patients. Regarding this clonotype: Its antigen specificity is not known. One base away there is no much larger clone; base qualities are not given.

This sequence originates from a man aged 45-65 years with HTLV-1-associated myelopathy (HAM/TSP). The chain uses TRBV27 and TRBJ2-3; the D gene assignment is ambiguous. Sequencing was carried out using CD8+ T cells from blood. The nucleotide sequence reads TGTGCCAGCAGTTTGGCGGAAGACTCCCGCACAGATACGCAGTATTTT. This is translated as CASSLAEDSRTDTQYF.